Below, 24 T cell receptor beta chains from the same sample are listed, as sequenced in a study of neurological immune-mediated disorders. TCRdb reprocessed the 5' RACE reads with MiXCR, giving one entry per CDR3 protein. The repertoire includes 50,000 to 80,000 distinct CDR3 sequences, roughly 4.3% of them detected once, and about 6.9% sits in the top ten. The sequenced material came from PBMCs. The receptor set was obtained from a man under 40 with multiple sclerosis.

This clonotype was counted many times. CDR3 nucleotides: TGTGCCAGCAGCCAAGCCGCAGGAACTTATGGCTACACCTTC. It yields the protein CASSQAAGTYGYTF. The V call is TRBV14, the J call TRBJ1-2, with D unclear. Germline loops: CDR1 SGHDN, CDR2 FVKESK. The germline V and J ends were trimmed by 1 base and 5 bases, with 11 bases remaining between them. CDR3 length equals 14 residues.

In its sample, this clonotype was seen a few times. This chain connects TRBV27 to TRBJ1-1; 8 positions match TRBD1. The CDR3 length is 15 residues. V trimming: 4 bases; J trimming: 2 bases; junction bases outside the gene matches: 6. CDR1 is MNHEY and CDR2 is SMNVEV in the germline V gene (reference sequence). Here the CDR3 reads CASSSTAGGNTEAFF. In nucleotides, the CDR3 is TGTGCCAGCAGTTCCACCGCAGGGGGCAACACTGAAGCTTTCTTT.

This clonotype was found a few times. The V call is TRBV20-1, the J call TRBJ2-1; no reliable D call. V lost 6 bases to trimming and J lost 0 bases, with 12 bases between them. The germline CDR1 and CDR2 sequences are DFQATT and SNEGSKA (reference sequence). This CDR3 has 14 amino acids. The CDR3 bases are TGCAGTGCCCGGACCTCCAGCTCCTACAATGAGCAGTTCTTC. As protein: CSARTSSSYNEQFF.

This clonotype occurred a few times. J is TRBJ1-4 and V is TRBV4-1, with D uncertain. The CDR3 extends over 14 amino acids. Germline CDR1 reads MGHRA; CDR2 reads YSYEKL. V was pared by 4 bases and J by 4 bases, with 10 bases between. The CDR3 reads CASSPTGINEKLFF. CDR3 nucleotides: TGCGCCAGCAGCCCGACGGGGATTAATGAAAAACTGTTTTTT.

This clonotype has a count of ten or more. The rearrangement uses TRBV15 and TRBJ1-1; possibly TRBD1 for D (5 bases). The CDR3 length is 14 residues. Germline V gene data show CDR1 as LNHNV and CDR2 as YYDKDF (reference sequence). The V and J ends lost 3 bases and 1 base respectively, with 9 bases between them. The CDR3: CATSSRTPNTEAFF. The DNA of the CDR3 is TGTGCCACCAGCAGCCGGACACCGAACACTGAAGCTTTCTTT.

The chain recombines TRBV5-1 with TRBJ2-2, with D uncertain. Trimming took off 2 bases at V and 0 bases at J, with 20 bases between the two ends. Germline assignment: CDR1 SGHRS and CDR2 YFSETQ. CDR3 length equals 19 residues. The CDR3 DNA follows: TGCGCCAGCAGCTTCGGCCGATTGGGTGACCTTACGAACACCGGGGAGCTGTTTTTT. As protein: CASSFGRLGDLTNTGELFF.

Only a few counts were recorded for this clonotype. Written as DNA, the CDR3 is TGCAGTGCTAAGATGACGGGGAATCAGCCCCAGCATTTT. Its translation: CSAKMTGNQPQHF. The chain links TRBV20-1 to TRBJ1-5; D not resolved. Germline V gene lookup returns CDR1 DFQATT and CDR2 SNEGSKA (reference sequence). V lost 4 bases and J lost 4, with 11 bases in between. This CDR3 has 13 amino acids.

This clonotype showed up many times. The V and J genes are TRBV27 and TRBJ2-7, with 10 bases identical to TRBD1. The trim removed 3 bases at V and 2 bases at J, leaving 4 bases unmatched. Germline loops: CDR1 MNHEY, CDR2 SMNVEV (reference sequence). The CDR3 covers 15 residues. CDR3 in amino acids: CASSFYGTGAYEQYF. The CDR3 bases are TGTGCCAGCAGTTTCTACGGGACAGGGGCCTACGAGCAGTACTTC.

In its sample, this clonotype was seen a few times. The chain combines TRBV20-1 with TRBJ2-2; 12 bases fit TRBD1. Germline V CDR1 and CDR2: DFQATT, SNEGSKA (reference sequence). Trimming at V came to 5 bases and at J to 6 bases, leaving 7 bases not matched to a gene. The CDR3 is made up of 15 amino acids. The CDR3 sequence: CSAYDWDRGPGELFF. In DNA, the CDR3 is TGCAGTGCTTATGACTGGGACAGGGGGCCCGGGGAGCTGTTTTTT.

This clonotype was picked up many times. The chain couples TRBV20-1 to TRBJ1-6; D uncertain. Germline CDR1 DFQATT, CDR2 SNEGSKA (reference sequence). This CDR3 comprises 14 residues. The ends were cut back, 2 bases at V and 7 bases at J, with 12 bases in the middle. In DNA, the CDR3 is TGCAGTGCTAGATTACCGGGTGTGAATTCACCCCTCCACTTT. Its protein product is CSARLPGVNSPLHF.

In this sample, this clonotype turned up many times. The CDR3 region is CSVLFRFSNTEAFF. CDR3 nucleotide sequence: TGCAGCGTTCTCTTCCGGTTTTCGAACACTGAAGCTTTCTTT. The gene calls are TRBV29-1 and TRBJ1-1, with D unclear. This CDR3 is 14 amino acids long. Trimming removed 5 bases at V and 1 base at J, with 14 bases between. Per the germline V gene, CDR1 is SQVTM and CDR2 is ANQGSEA.

The rearrangement joins TRBV10-3 to TRBJ2-2; 10 nucleotides agree with TRBD1. CDR1 ENHRY and CDR2 SYGVKD come from the germline V gene. The CDR3 is 20 residues long. The trim removed 0 bases at V and 0 bases at J, leaving 10 bases unmatched. DNA for the CDR3: TGTGCCATCAGTGAGTCCGCTCCGGGACAGGGGTCTCCGAACACCGGGGAGCTGTTTTTT. It codes for CAISESAPGQGSPNTGELFF.

The chain couples TRBV12-3 or TRBV12-4 to TRBJ1-1, with no clear D. Trimming removed 6 bases at V and 0 bases at J, with 11 bases between. This CDR3 has 14 amino acids. The CDR3 sequence is CASSLATMNTEAFF. DNA for the CDR3: TGTGCCAGCAGCCTAGCCACCATGAACACTGAAGCTTTCTTT.

The rearrangement uses TRBV20-1 and TRBJ1-4; no reliable D call. V gave up 5 bases and J gave up 0 bases, with 7 bases separating them. Germline CDR1 is DFQATT and CDR2 is SNEGSKA (reference sequence). The CDR3 contains 13 residues. The CDR3 bases are TGCAGTGCTTCTCAAGCAACTAATGAAAAACTGTTTTTT. Translating gives CSASQATNEKLFF.

This clonotype was seen repeatedly, ten times or more. The chain employs TRBV5-1 and TRBJ1-2; D uncertain. V lost 4 bases and J lost 2, with 12 bases in between. The CDR3 loop spans 14 amino acids. Per germline, CDR1 SGHRS and CDR2 YFSETQ. In nucleotides, the CDR3 is TGCGCCAGCAGCCTTTCCCCGGTGAACTATGGCTACACCTTC. It translates to CASSLSPVNYGYTF.

This clonotype was counted at least ten times. The genes are TRBV15 and TRBJ2-5; D is uncertain. The germline CDR1 and CDR2 sequences are LNHNV and YYDKDF (reference sequence). The CDR3 is 12 amino acids. V lost 0 bases to trimming and J lost 4 bases, with 3 bases between them. This CDR3 is CATSRDRETQYF. Here the CDR3 DNA reads TGTGCCACCAGCAGAGACAGAGAGACCCAGTACTTC.

This clonotype showed up many times. The chain carries TRBV29-1 and TRBJ2-7; 9 nucleotides align to TRBD1. Germline values: CDR1 SQVTM, CDR2 ANQGSEA. V was clipped by 7 bases and J by 4 bases; unmatched bases: 11. The CDR3 sequence is 14 residues long. The DNA for the CDR3 is TGCAGCGCGTTAGGGGGACAGGGAGGATACGAGCAGTACTTC. Translation: CSALGGQGGYEQYF.

This clonotype was found many times. This chain uses TRBV27 with TRBJ2-4, with a possible D match to TRBD1 (5 bases). Looked up from germline, CDR1 is MNHEY and CDR2 is SMNVEV (reference sequence). Between the trimmed V and J ends, which lost 2 bases and 2 bases, there was a span of 10 bases. The CDR3 loop spans 15 amino acids. The CDR3 reads CASSLTQGTKNIQYF. CDR3 nucleotides: TGTGCCAGCAGTTTAACCCAGGGAACCAAAAACATTCAGTACTTC.

The sample holds many counts of this clonotype. The chain joins TRBV12-3 or TRBV12-4 to TRBJ2-1; D tentatively reads TRBD1 or TRBD2 (6 bases each). The CDR3 sequence is 16 residues long. Deletions cut 2 bases from V and 4 bases from J, with 15 bases between. In DNA form, the CDR3 reads TGTGCCAGCAGTTTAACGGGGGACATTTCTTACAATGAGCAGTTCTTC. Its translation: CASSLTGDISYNEQFF.

This clonotype has a count of ten or more. This chain uses TRBV20-1 with TRBJ2-2; 9 nucleotides agree with TRBD2. Germline loops: CDR1 DFQATT, CDR2 SNEGSKA (reference sequence). This CDR3 is 14 amino acids long. V shed 8 bases and J 6 bases; nucleotides not matched to a gene: 10. CDR3 sequence (DNA): TGCAGTCTGAGGAGCGGGGGGTCCGCCGGGGAGCTGTTTTTT. This translates into CSLRSGGSAGELFF.

This clonotype was found many times. This chain uses TRBV20-1 with TRBJ2-3; D unclear. The CDR3 has 14 residues. Trimming shortened V by 5 bases and J by 2 bases, and 14 bases separated the two germline ends. Germline V CDR1 and CDR2: DFQATT, SNEGSKA (reference sequence). CDR3 loop: CSAEGGRLTDTQYF. CDR3 nucleotide sequence: TGCAGTGCTGAAGGTGGCAGGCTCACAGATACGCAGTATTTT.

This clonotype has a handful of counts. The rearrangement uses TRBV12-3 or TRBV12-4 and TRBJ1-6, with 12 nucleotides matching TRBD1. With V trimmed by 7 bases and J by 7 bases, 17 bases remained unmatched. The CDR3 is 19 residues long. The CDR3 loop reads CASTTLRDRGRNGNSPLHF. CDR3 in DNA: TGTGCCAGCACCACACTCCGGGACAGGGGGCGAAATGGGAATTCACCCCTCCACTTT.

For this clonotype: This may be a read error: a much more frequent sequence differs by one nucleotide. The V gene is TRBV7-2, the J gene TRBJ1-1; no definite D call. V lost 6 bases to trimming and J lost 6 bases, with 8 bases between them. CDR3 size: 11 residues. Germline CDR1 is SGHTA and CDR2 is FQGNSA. The CDR3 protein is CASRFQAEAFF. CDR3 sequence (DNA): TGTGCCAGCAGATTTCAGGCTGAAGCTTTCTTT.

This clonotype was recorded many times. The DNA for the CDR3 is TGCAGTGCTAGAGATCGGCGTAGGGGAGATTCACCCCTCCACTTT. Translating gives CSARDRRRGDSPLHF. This chain uses TRBV20-1 with TRBJ1-6; perhaps TRBD1 as D (5 bases). V was trimmed by 0 bases and J by 8 bases, leaving 14 bases between them. CDR1 is DFQATT, CDR2 SNEGSKA, per germline (reference sequence). There are 15 residues in the CDR3.